This T cell receptor beta chain stems from a study of blood T cell repertoires in COVID-19. Whole-study context: PBMCs, B-cell-depleted T cells, or T cells were the source of the cDNA or gDNA that made up the material.

V lost 1 base and J lost 8, with 17 bases in between. Germline CDR1 and CDR2: MGHRA and YSYEKL. The CDR3 extends over 15 amino acids. Per the authors' pipeline: For nucleated cells, counts were estimated from reference gene primer amplification. The table came from immunoSEQ multiplex PCR; TCRdb's copy has only in-frame clones and leaves some out. From that table come the V and J calls and clone size; the DNA was used to work out D and trimming. The sample lists about 270,000 clones; 86% were seen once. The clonotype comes from a woman at least 80 years old with COVID-19, enrolled during active disease. V and J are TRBV4-1 and TRBJ1-2; tentatively, D is TRBD1 (6 bases). Specimen: peripheral blood. The CDR3 region is CASSQANRQVKGYTF. For the CDR3, the DNA is TGCGCCAGCAGCCAAGCCAACCGACAGGTAAAGGGCTACACCTTC.